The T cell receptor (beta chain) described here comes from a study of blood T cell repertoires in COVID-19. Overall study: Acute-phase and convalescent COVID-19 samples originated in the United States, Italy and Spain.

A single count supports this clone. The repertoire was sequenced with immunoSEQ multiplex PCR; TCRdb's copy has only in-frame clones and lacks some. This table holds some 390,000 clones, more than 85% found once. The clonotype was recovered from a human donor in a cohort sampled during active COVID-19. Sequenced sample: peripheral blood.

As DNA, the CDR3 is TGTGCCAGTAGTGGGGCTTCCCGCCTGGCGTTCTTC. It encodes CASSGASRLAFF. This sequence joins TRBV19 and TRBJ2-1; D is possibly TRBD1 (5 bases). The CDR3 covers 12 residues. Trimming cost V 5 bases and J 15 bases, with 17 bases left between them. CDR1 LNHDA and CDR2 SQIVND come from the germline V gene (reference sequence).